Shown below are 13 T cell receptor beta chains from a single sample sequenced in a study of T cell repertoires in cytomegalovirus infection. TCRdb independently ran MiXCR on the reads; one entry per CDR3 protein. The sample shows roughly 860,000 distinct CDR3 sequences, approximately 30% of them seen only once. These receptors are not linked to any known antigen. The specimen comprised cultured CD8+ T cells from PBMCs, sampled from culture after CMV antigen stimulation. These receptors came from a human donor in good health (CMV status not recorded). Some clones in this sample may be carry-over from other donors' samples.

This clonotype was recorded many times. This chain links TRBV7-2 with TRBJ2-5, with 8 positions matching TRBD2. The CDR3 spans 17 residues. The germline CDR1 and CDR2 sequences are SGHTA and FQGNSA. J gave up 5 bases and V 2 bases, and 13 bases lay outside the gene matches. As DNA, the CDR3 is TGTGCCAGCAGCTTACCGGTAGCGGGGTCTCCCAGGGAGACCCAGTACTTC. Its protein is CASSLPVAGSPRETQYF.

This clonotype was recorded many times. This chain joins TRBV7-2 and TRBJ1-2, with D uncertain. CDR1 is SGHTA, CDR2 FQGNSA, per germline. The CDR3 consists of 14 residues. V lost 4 bases to trimming and J lost 7 bases, with 16 bases between them. CDR3 DNA sequence: TGTGCCAGCAGCTACCTGACACCATGGGGTGGCTACACCTTC. Protein product: CASSYLTPWGGYTF.

The chain is built from TRBV6-5 and TRBJ2-2; D gene uncertain. Deletions cut 2 bases from V and 9 bases from J, with 4 bases between. The germline CDR1 and CDR2 sequences are MNHEY and SVGAGI. The CDR3 covers 11 residues. In nucleotides, the CDR3 is TGTGCCAGCAGTTACAACAGGGAGCTGTTTTTT. Encoded protein: CASSYNRELFF.

The rearrangement joins TRBV27 to TRBJ1-1; D is possibly TRBD1 (5 bases). This CDR3 is built from 13 residues. Between the trimmed V and J ends, which lost 5 bases and 4 bases, there was a span of 11 bases. Germline values: CDR1 MNHEY, CDR2 SMNVEV (reference sequence). This CDR3 is CASSKQDRTEAFF. CDR3 DNA: TGTGCCAGCAGTAAACAGGATCGCACTGAAGCTTTCTTT.

The chain links TRBV27 to TRBJ1-2; TRBD1 is a possible D gene (6 bases). CDR1 MNHEY and CDR2 SMNVEV come from the germline V gene (reference sequence). The V end lost 0 bases, the J end lost 3 bases, and 14 bases lay between the germline ends. This CDR3 has 16 residues. The CDR3 nucleotides read TGTGCCAGCAGTTTATCGGGAGCGGGGGCGGACTATGGCTACACCTTC. As protein: CASSLSGAGADYGYTF.

As for this clonotype: This sequence may be a read error, since a much larger clone differs from it by one base. The rearrangement links TRBV7-8 to TRBJ1-1, with 11 bases matching TRBD1. The germline CDR1 and CDR2 sequences are SGHVS and FQNEAQ. V trimming: 1 base; J trimming: 12 bases; junction bases outside the gene matches: 10. The CDR3 extends over 15 amino acids. The CDR3 loop is CASSLGGRDRGWTFF. CDR3 sequence (DNA): TGTGCCAGCAGCTTAGGCGGGAGGGACAGGGGGTGGACTTTCTTT.

This rearrangement joins TRBV4-2 to TRBJ2-6; D gene uncertain. The CDR3 spans 18 residues. With 1 base removed from V and 0 bases from J, the gap between germline ends came to 13 bases. Looked up from germline, CDR1 is LGHNA and CDR2 is YNFKEQ. For the CDR3, the DNA is TGTGCCAGCAGCCAAGTGGCAGGCCCAAGCTCTGGGGCCAACGTCCTGACTTTC. It translates to CASSQVAGPSSGANVLTF.

This clonotype came up once. The chain couples TRBV27 to TRBJ2-1, with a weak D call TRBD1 (6 bases). Deletions cut 7 bases from V and 4 bases from J, with 17 bases between. Germline CDR1 MNHEY, CDR2 SMNVEV (reference sequence). The CDR3 contains 15 residues. The CDR3 DNA follows: TGTGCCAGCACCCTCGCTACAGGGCCTTACAATGAGCAGTTCTTC. It translates to CASTLATGPYNEQFF.

This clonotype showed up just once. This chain's CDR3 is CASSLSPGKREEQYF. CDR3 bases: TGTGCCAGCAGCTTGTCGCCGGGGAAGAGGGAAGAGCAGTACTTC. The chain recombines TRBV5-4 with TRBJ2-7, with a possible D match to TRBD2 (5 bases). CDR3 length: 15 amino acids. V gave up 1 base and J gave up 7 bases, with 18 bases separating them. Looked up from germline, CDR1 is SGHNT and CDR2 is YYREEE (reference sequence).

The chain has TRBV5-6 and TRBJ2-3; 10 bases match TRBD2. From germline, CDR1 is SGHDT and CDR2 YYEEEE. This CDR3 is 22 amino acids long. The V and J ends lost 3 bases and 11 bases, in that order; junction bases with no gene match: 33. The CDR3 DNA follows: TGTGCCAGCAGCTCCTCACATCTTACTAGCGGGACGTCCATCGTCGCGCAATATATGCAGTATTTT. Translation: CASSSSHLTSGTSIVAQYMQYF.

This clonotype was seen more than once but under ten times. The J gene is TRBJ1-1, the V gene TRBV6-2 or TRBV6-3; D might be TRBD1 (5 bases). Germline V CDR1 and CDR2: MNHEY, SVGEGT. This CDR3 is built from 16 residues. V shed 7 bases and J shed 2 bases, with 20 bases lying between them. In DNA form, the CDR3 reads TGTGCCAGCATAGGTCCCGGGGCGACCACCAACACTGAAGCTTTCTTT. Amino acids: CASIGPGATTNTEAFF.

The chain links TRBV7-9 to TRBJ2-7; D uncertain. V was shortened by 4 bases and J by 0 bases, with 4 bases between the two germline ends. Germline CDR1 is SEHNR and CDR2 is FQNEAQ (reference sequence). The CDR3 contains 12 residues. The CDR3 DNA reads as TGTGCCAGCAGCTCTTACTCCTACGAGCAGTACGTC. Its translation: CASSSYSYEQYV.

This clonotype was recorded many times. V and J are TRBV7-2 and TRBJ2-5; D tentatively reads TRBD1 or TRBD2 (5 bases each). There are 14 residues in the CDR3. V was clipped by 3 bases and J by 3 bases, with 11 bases between them. Germline CDR1 SGHTA, CDR2 FQGNSA. CDR3 in amino acids: CASSLGMGEETQYF. CDR3 sequence (DNA): TGTGCCAGCAGCTTGGGAATGGGGGAAGAGACCCAGTACTTC.